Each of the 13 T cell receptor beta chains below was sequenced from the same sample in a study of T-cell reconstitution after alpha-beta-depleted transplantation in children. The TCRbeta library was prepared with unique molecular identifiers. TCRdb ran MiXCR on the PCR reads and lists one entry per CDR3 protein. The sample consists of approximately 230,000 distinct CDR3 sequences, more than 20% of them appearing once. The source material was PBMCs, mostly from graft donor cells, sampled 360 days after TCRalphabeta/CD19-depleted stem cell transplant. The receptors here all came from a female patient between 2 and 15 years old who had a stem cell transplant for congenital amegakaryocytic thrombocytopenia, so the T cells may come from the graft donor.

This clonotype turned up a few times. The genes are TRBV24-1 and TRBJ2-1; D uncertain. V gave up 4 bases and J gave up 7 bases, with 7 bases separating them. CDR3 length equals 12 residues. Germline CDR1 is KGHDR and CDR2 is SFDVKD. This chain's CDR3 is CATSEGLNEQFF. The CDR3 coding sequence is TGTGCCACCAGTGAGGGTTTAAATGAGCAGTTCTTC.

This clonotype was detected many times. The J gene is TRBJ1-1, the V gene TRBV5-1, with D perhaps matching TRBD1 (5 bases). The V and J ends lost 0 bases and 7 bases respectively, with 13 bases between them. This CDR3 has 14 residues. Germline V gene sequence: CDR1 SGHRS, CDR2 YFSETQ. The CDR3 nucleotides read TGCGCCAGCAGCTTGGTGACAGAGCAAAATGAAGCTTTCTTT. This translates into CASSLVTEQNEAFF.

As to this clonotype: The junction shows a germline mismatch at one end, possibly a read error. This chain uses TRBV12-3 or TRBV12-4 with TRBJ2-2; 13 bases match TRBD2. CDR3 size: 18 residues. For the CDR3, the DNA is TGTGCCTGCAGTAGAACCTTCGGACTAGCGGGAGTCCCTGGGGAGCTGTTTTTT. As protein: CACSRTFGLAGVPGELFF.

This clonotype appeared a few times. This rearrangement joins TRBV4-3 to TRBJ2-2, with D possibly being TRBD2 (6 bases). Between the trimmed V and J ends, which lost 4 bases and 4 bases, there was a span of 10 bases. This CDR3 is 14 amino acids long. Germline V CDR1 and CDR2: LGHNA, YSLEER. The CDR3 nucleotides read TGCGCCAGCAGCCCTCGGGAGAGCACCGGGGAGCTGTTTTTT. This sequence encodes CASSPRESTGELFF.

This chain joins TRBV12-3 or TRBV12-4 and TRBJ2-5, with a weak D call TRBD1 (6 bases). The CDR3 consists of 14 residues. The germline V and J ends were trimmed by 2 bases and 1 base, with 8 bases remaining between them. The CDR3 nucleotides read TGTGCCAGCAGTTTACCCAGGGGCCAAGAGACCCAGTACTTC. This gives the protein CASSLPRGQETQYF.

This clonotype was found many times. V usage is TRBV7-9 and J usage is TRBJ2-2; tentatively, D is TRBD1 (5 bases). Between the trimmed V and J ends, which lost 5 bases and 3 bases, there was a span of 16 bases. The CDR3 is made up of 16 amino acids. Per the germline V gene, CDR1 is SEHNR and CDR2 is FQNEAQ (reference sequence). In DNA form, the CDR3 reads TGTGCCAGCAGCCCTTGGAGCGACAGATACACCGGGGAGCTGTTTTTT. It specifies CASSPWSDRYTGELFF.

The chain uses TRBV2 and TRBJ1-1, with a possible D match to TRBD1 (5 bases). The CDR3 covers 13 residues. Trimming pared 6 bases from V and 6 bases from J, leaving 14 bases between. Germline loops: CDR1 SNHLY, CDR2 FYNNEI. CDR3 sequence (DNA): TGTGCCAGCAGGAATCCAGGGTTATCTGAAGCTTTCTTT. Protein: CASRNPGLSEAFF. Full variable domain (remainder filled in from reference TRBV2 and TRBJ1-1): EPEVTQTPSHQVTQMGQEVILRCVPISNHLYFYWYRQILGQKVEFLVSFYNNEISEKSEIFDDQFSVERPDGSNFTLKIRSTKLEDSAMYFCASRNPGLSEAFFGQGTRLTVV.

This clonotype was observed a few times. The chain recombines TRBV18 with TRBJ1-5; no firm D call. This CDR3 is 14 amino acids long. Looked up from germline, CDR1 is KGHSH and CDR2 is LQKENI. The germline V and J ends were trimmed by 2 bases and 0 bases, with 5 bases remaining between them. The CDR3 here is CASSPGYSNQPQHF. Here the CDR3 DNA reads TGTGCCAGCTCACCAGGGTATAGCAATCAGCCCCAGCATTTT.

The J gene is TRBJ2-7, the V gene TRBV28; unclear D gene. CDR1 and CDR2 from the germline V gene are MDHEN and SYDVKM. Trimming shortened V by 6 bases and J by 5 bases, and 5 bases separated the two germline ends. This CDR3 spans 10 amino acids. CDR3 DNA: TGTGCCAGCAGGTCCAACGAGCAGTACTTC. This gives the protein CASRSNEQYF.

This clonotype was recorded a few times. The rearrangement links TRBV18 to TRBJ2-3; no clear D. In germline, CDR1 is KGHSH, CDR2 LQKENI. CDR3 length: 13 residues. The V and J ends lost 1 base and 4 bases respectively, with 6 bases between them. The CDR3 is CASSPLTSDTQYF. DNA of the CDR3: TGTGCCAGCTCACCACTTACGTCAGATACGCAGTATTTT.

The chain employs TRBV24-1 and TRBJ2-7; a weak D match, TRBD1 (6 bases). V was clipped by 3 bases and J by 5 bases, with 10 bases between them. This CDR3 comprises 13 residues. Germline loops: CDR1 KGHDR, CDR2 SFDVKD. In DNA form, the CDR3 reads TGTGCCACCAGTGATGGACACAGGGACGAGCAGTACTTC. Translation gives CATSDGHRDEQYF.

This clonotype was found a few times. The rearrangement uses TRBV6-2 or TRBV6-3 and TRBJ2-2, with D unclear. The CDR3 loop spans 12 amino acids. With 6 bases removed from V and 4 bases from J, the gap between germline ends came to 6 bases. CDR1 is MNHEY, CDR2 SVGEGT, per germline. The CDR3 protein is CASRSTTGELFF. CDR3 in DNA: TGTGCCAGCAGGTCAACCACCGGGGAGCTGTTTTTT.

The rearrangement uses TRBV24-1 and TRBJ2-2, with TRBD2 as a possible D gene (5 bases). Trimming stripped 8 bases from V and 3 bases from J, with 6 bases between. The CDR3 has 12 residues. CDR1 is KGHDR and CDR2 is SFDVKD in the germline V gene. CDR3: CATTGDTGELFF. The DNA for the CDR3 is TGTGCCACCACCGGGGACACCGGGGAGCTGTTTTTT.